This TCR beta chain was sequenced during a study of T cells in Graves' hyperthyroidism and ophthalmopathy. Patients aged 18 to 65 had newly diagnosed hyperthyroidism that had lasted under 2 months. Those patients with uncontrolled infection, other autoimmune disease, pregnancy or lactation were excluded. PBMCs were derived from 10 ml fresh peripheral blood. This clonotype was detected ten times or more. Its antigen is not identified. CDR3 size: 15 residues. V lost 2 bases, J lost 3 bases, and 14 bases lay in between. The germline gives CDR1 SNHLY, CDR2 FYNNEI. Findings and limits, study-wide: For ophthalmopathy, model prediction preceded onset by a median roughly 6.3 months.

There were TCR beta CDR3 regions amplified from RNA transcripts. RT-PCR in the first round (using the HTBI primer set) targeted the TCR CDR3. A single record per CDR3 protein comes from TCRdb applying MiXCR to the multiplex PCR reads. The sample has roughly 700,000 distinct CDR3 sequences, over 35% seen once; the top ten hold more than 25%. The source material was blood. The sequence derives from a woman aged 40 to 50 with Graves' hyperthyroidism. The genes are TRBV2 and TRBJ2-7, with D possibly called TRBD1 or TRBD2 (6 bases each). In nucleotides, the CDR3 is TGTGCCAGCAGTGAATGGATAGGGGGACTCTACGAGCAGTACTTC. It codes for CASSEWIGGLYEQYF.